A selection of T cell receptor beta chains follows, all from one sample in a study of T cell responses to AZD1222 COVID-19 vaccine. The assay was immunoSEQ multiplex PCR, and TCRdb's table has in-frame clones only and misses some. The top ten hold 3% to 4% of the sample, which has 95,000 to 120,000 clones, approximately 86% seen once. The input for sequencing was peripheral blood, taken on day 0 of AZD1222 vaccination. Receptors were obtained from an adult in good health. The CDR3 runs from the conserved cysteine through the conserved F or W. The D gene is left open where the match is weak. Rows give clone size only sometimes, using once, few, many, or a class for an expanded clone.

cdr3_length j_call d_call clone_size v_call cdr3_aa cdr3_nt
15 TRBJ1-1 . . TRBV10-1 CASSESAGHHIGAFF TGCGCCAGCAGTGAGTCGGCGGGACACCATATAGGGGCTTTCTTT
12 TRBJ2-7 TRBD1 once TRBV11-2 CASSRQGYEQYF TGTGCCAGCAGTCGACAGGGTTACGAGCAGTACTTC
17 TRBJ1-1 . . TRBV30 CAWSVRAAKGADTEAFF TGTGCCTGGAGTGTACGGGCAGCCAAAGGGGCTGACACTGAAGCTTTCTTT
15 TRBJ2-1 TRBD2 many TRBV7-3 CASSPGVAGPLEQFF TGTGCCAGCAGCCCCGGGGTAGCGGGGCCCCTGGAGCAGTTCTTC
13 TRBJ2-3 . . TRBV6-5 CASSPYFSDTQYF TGTGCCAGCAGCCCCTATTTCTCAGATACGCAGTATTTT
16 TRBJ1-4 TRBD1 . TRBV10-3 CAISSQRGTGNEKLFF TGTGCCATCAGTTCCCAGCGGGGGACAGGAAATGAAAAACTGTTTTTT
14 TRBJ2-3 . . TRBV6-4 CASSGWDGADTQYF TGTGCCAGCAGTGGATGGGACGGGGCTGATACGCAGTATTTT
15 TRBJ2-1 TRBD1 . TRBV24-1 CATSGGTGVYNEQFF TGTGCCACCAGTGGAGGGACAGGGGTATACAATGAGCAGTTCTTC
16 TRBJ2-7 TRBD1 once TRBV30 CAWSVRGTGKSYEQYF TGTGCCTGGAGTGTACGAGGGACAGGCAAATCCTACGAGCAGTACTTC
11 TRBJ1-2 . . TRBV29-1 CSAVSAYGYTF TGCAGCGCGGTTTCTGCCTATGGCTACACCTTC
13 TRBJ2-4 . . TRBV12-3/TRBV12-4 CASSRAAKNIQYF TGTGCCAGCAGCCGGGCAGCCAAAAACATTCAGTACTTC
16 TRBJ1-2 TRBD1 . TRBV5-1 CASSATGQGGSYGYTF TGCGCCAGCAGCGCCACCGGACAGGGGGGTAGCTATGGCTACACCTTC
15 TRBJ1-1 . medium-sized TRBV4-2 CASSQVDRQNTEAFF TGTGCCAGCAGCCAAGTAGACAGACAGAACACTGAAGCTTTCTTT
15 TRBJ1-1 . . TRBV6-5 CASNILTGVGVEAFF TGTGCCAGCAACATCCTCACGGGGGTTGGCGTTGAAGCTTTCTTT
14 TRBJ1-1 . . TRBV21-1 CASSNEGENTEAFF TGTGCCAGCAGCAACGAGGGGGAGAACACTGAAGCTTTCTTT
12 TRBJ2-7 . once TRBV12-3/TRBV12-4 CASSLEGSGQYF TGTGCCAGCAGTTTAGAAGGTTCCGGGCAGTACTTC
15 TRBJ2-5 . . TRBV5-4 CASSQPPGAQETQYF TGTGCCAGCAGCCAACCACCGGGGGCTCAAGAGACCCAGTACTTC
15 TRBJ2-7 TRBD1 . TRBV28 CASSLPGGGTYEQYF TGTGCCAGCAGTTTACCAGGGGGCGGTACCTACGAGCAGTACTTC
13 TRBJ2-6 . once TRBV10-1 CASSDPGANVLTF TGCGCCAGCAGTGACCCCGGGGCCAACGTCCTGACTTTC
16 TRBJ2-5 . once TRBV10-1 CASSEFGRGDQETQYF TGCGCCAGCAGTGAGTTCGGCAGGGGGGACCAAGAGACCCAGTACTTC
12 TRBJ2-7 . . TRBV3-1/TRBV3-2 CASSQWGLEQYF TGTGCCAGCAGCCAGTGGGGACTTGAGCAGTACTTC
14 TRBJ1-2 . . TRBV6-5 CASSRTPDNYGYTF TGTGCCAGCAGTCGGACCCCAGACAACTATGGCTACACCTTC
15 TRBJ2-2 . . TRBV7-9 CARGGRRADTGELFF TGTGCCAGAGGGGGAAGGAGGGCTGACACCGGGGAGCTGTTTTTT
13 TRBJ2-1 . . TRBV24-1 CATSDITYNEQFF TGTGCCACCAGTGATATAACCTACAATGAGCAGTTCTTC
15 TRBJ1-1 . . TRBV15 CATSSVRVGGAKAFF TGTGCCACCAGCAGTGTCCGGGTAGGTGGGGCCAAAGCTTTCTTT
12 TRBJ1-2 . . TRBV29-1 CSAESIHYGYTF TGCAGCGCTGAGAGCATCCACTATGGCTACACCTTC
14 TRBJ2-7 TRBD1 . TRBV24-1 CATKAGGPQAEQYF TGTGCCACCAAGGCAGGGGGCCCCCAGGCCGAGCAGTACTTC
13 TRBJ1-5 . . TRBV5-8 CASSLVGAGPQHF TGTGCCAGCAGCTTGGTTGGTGCCGGGCCCCAGCATTTT
15 TRBJ1-3 . . TRBV6-5 CASIRRTTSGNTIYF TGTGCCAGCATTCGAAGGACGACCTCTGGAAACACCATATATTTT